This T cell receptor beta chain came from a study of molecular identifiers for immune sequencing clone quantification. Whole-study results and caveats: Researchers reportedly could pick up spiked Jurkat TCR RNA from one cell mixed into roughly 1 million naive cells. Highly expanded clone sizes could be underestimated by identical TCR molecules that share a barcode.

Preparation methods for the bulk TCR libraries were those previously described, with listed TCR primers. TCRdb re-derived calls from the PCR reads in MiXCR, one entry per CDR3 protein. The repertoire holds some 590,000 distinct CDR3 sequences, with roughly 27% as singletons. The CDR3 is made up of 10 amino acids. The germline V and J ends were trimmed by 5 bases and 7 bases, with 3 bases remaining between them. CDR1 and CDR2 from the germline V gene are LNHNV and YYDKDF (reference sequence). This clonotype was seen a handful of times. What it binds is unknown. Naive CD8 T cells were sorted, and the gate applied was CD8+CD4-CCR7+CD45RA+.

Input material: naive CD8+ T cells from blood, with Jurkat cell RNA spiked in. Subset noted: FACS-sorted CD8+CD4-CCR7+CD45RA+ naive T cells. The sequence derives from a human donor in good health. Some libraries in this study had Jurkat cell RNA spiked in. This chain links TRBV15 with TRBJ2-1; D gene uncertain. Written as DNA, the CDR3 is TGTGCCACCAGCGTTAATGAGCAGTTCTTC. Protein product: CATSVNEQFF.